The 3 T cell receptor beta chains below come from one sample, sequenced in a study of regulatory T cells in long-lasting Graves disease. Time point given: persistent/refractory GD, antithyroid drugs over 5 years with positive TRAb. The TCR library was made from RNA extracted from PBMCs. Relying on iRepertoire HTBI primers and Arm-PCR of CDR3 regions, the team built TCR beta libraries. TCRdb ran MiXCR on the multiplex PCR reads and lists one entry per CDR3 protein. The sample holds approximately 470,000 distinct CDR3 sequences, about 20% seen once. The input for sequencing was peripheral blood mononuclear cells (PBMCs), taken when the disease was refractory, from a patient treated with antithyroid drugs. The receptors shown here come from a female donor with Graves disease.

V gene TRBV9 combines with J gene TRBJ2-7; tentatively, D is TRBD2 (5 bases). The germline V and J ends were trimmed by 0 bases and 0 bases, with 10 bases remaining between them. The CDR3 has 15 residues. CDR1 and CDR2 from the germline V gene are SGDLS and YYNGEE. CDR3 sequence: CASSVGRGSSYEQYF. CDR3 in DNA: TGTGCCAGCAGCGTAGGTAGAGGGAGCTCCTACGAGCAGTACTTC.

Many counts were recorded for this clonotype. V usage is TRBV2 and J usage is TRBJ1-1; no firm D call. The CDR3 extends over 11 amino acids. V lost 1 base and J lost 8, with 5 bases in between. Germline V gene lookup returns CDR1 SNHLY and CDR2 FYNNEI. DNA of the CDR3: TGTGCCAGCAGTGAAGGTCCGGAAGCTTTCTTT. Its translation is CASSEGPEAFF.

This chain joins TRBV2 and TRBJ2-1; the D gene is possibly TRBD2 (6 bases). The CDR3 spans 13 residues. V lost 3 bases and J lost 8, with 11 bases in between. The V gene's germline CDR1 is SNHLY and CDR2 FYNNEI. The CDR3 loop is CASSERLVYEQFF. CDR3 in DNA: TGTGCCAGCAGTGAGAGACTAGTCTATGAGCAGTTCTTC.